A single T cell receptor (beta chain) is shown here with its context. What it recognizes is unknown. This entry belongs to a study of OX40 agonist ivuxolimab in advanced cancers. The wider study: Three individuals attained partial responses, comprising one hepatocellular carcinoma case and two cutaneous melanoma cases.

Some clones are missing from TCRdb's copy, which holds only in-frame ones; the method was immunoSEQ multiplex PCR. This sample has about 59,000 clones; approximately 94% occur once, and the top ten carry roughly a fifth. Per germline, CDR1 SGHVS and CDR2 FNYEAQ. Trimming cost V 1 base and J 6 bases, with 18 bases left between them. The CDR3 contains 17 residues. Overall study findings and caveats: Clonal expansion from baseline to week 6 occurred in both CD4+ and CD8+ T cells.

The V call is TRBV7-6, the J call TRBJ2-2; D is possibly TRBD2 (5 bases). The sample consisted of CD4+ or CD8+ T cells sorted from blood, taken in a trial of the OX40 agonist ivuxolimab. The TCR originated in an adult with an advanced solid tumor such as melanoma, head and neck, liver or kidney cancer. Written as DNA, the CDR3 is TGTGCCAGCAGCTTAGAAATCCGGGCGGGCCCGGCCGGGGAGCTGTTTTTT. Translating gives CASSLEIRAGPAGELFF.